This TCR beta chain is drawn from a study of blood T cell repertoires in COVID-19. Overall study context: Collection of acute and convalescent COVID-19 samples took place in the United States, Italy and Spain.

This clone was seen a few times. Only in-frame clones appear in the TCRdb table, and some are missing; sequencing was by immunoSEQ multiplex PCR. The top ten clones hold around 6.8% of a sample with around 150,000 clones, under 90% of them seen once. The sample was peripheral blood. The clonotype comes from a human donor in a cohort sampled during active COVID-19.

CDR3 bases: TGTGCCAGCAGCCGGGGGACTAGGGACGACGAGCAGTACTTC. This sequence encodes CASSRGTRDDEQYF. The V and J genes are TRBV4-2 and TRBJ2-7; 8 bases match TRBD2. CDR1 and CDR2 from the germline V gene are LGHNA and YNFKEQ. Trimming removed 4 bases from V and 5 bases from J; junction bases left unmatched: 7. The CDR3 runs to 14 residues.